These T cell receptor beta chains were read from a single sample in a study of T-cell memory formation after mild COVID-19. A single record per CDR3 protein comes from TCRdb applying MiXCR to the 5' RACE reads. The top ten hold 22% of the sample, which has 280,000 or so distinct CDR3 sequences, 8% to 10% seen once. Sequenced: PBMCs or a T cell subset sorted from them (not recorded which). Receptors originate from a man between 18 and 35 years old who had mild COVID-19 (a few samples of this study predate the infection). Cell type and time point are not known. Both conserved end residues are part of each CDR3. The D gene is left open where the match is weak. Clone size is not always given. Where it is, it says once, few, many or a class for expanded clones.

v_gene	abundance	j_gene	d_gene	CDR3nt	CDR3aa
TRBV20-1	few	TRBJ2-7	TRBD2	TGCAGTGCTCCAACTAGCGGGGGATACGAGCAGTACTTC	CSAPTSGGYEQYF
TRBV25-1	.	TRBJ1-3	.	TGTGCCAGCAGTGAATACGCACCCGGAGGGGACACGAGCTCTGGAAACACCATATATTTT	CASSEYAPGGDTSSGNTIYF
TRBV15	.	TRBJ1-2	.	TGTGCCACCAGCAGTGGGACCTTCGGAGTGGTGGGCTACACCTTC	CATSSGTFGVVGYTF
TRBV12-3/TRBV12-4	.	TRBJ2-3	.	TGTGCCAGCAGTTTAACAGGGTACCCGCAGTATTTT	CASSLTGYPQYF
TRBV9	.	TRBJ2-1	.	TGTGCCAGCAGCGTAGCTGTTGGCGGGAACAATGAGCAGTTCTTC	CASSVAVGGNNEQFF
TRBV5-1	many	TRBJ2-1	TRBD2	TGCGCCAGCAGCCCAACAGCGGGGCCGAGGAACAATGAGCAGTTCTTC	CASSPTAGPRNNEQFF
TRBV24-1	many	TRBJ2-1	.	TGTGCCACCAGTGATTTGTCGGATGAGCAGTTCTTC	CATSDLSDEQFF
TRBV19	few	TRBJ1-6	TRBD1	TGTGCCAGTACCAAGACAGGGATTGATAATTCACCCCTCCACTTT	CASTKTGIDNSPLHF
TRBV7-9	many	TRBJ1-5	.	TGTGCCAGCAGCTTTTGGGACACCAATCAGCCCCAGCATTTT	CASSFWDTNQPQHF
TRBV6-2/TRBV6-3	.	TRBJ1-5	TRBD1	TGTGCCAGCAGTTACTACCCGGGACAGGGGGTCAATCAGCCCCAGCATTTT	CASSYYPGQGVNQPQHF
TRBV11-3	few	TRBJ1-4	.	TGTGCCAGCAGCTGCATTCACGGGGCAGAGAAGGATGAAAAACTGTTTTTT	CASSCIHGAEKDEKLFF
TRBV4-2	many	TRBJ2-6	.	TGTGCCAGCAGCCAAGATACCGGCTCTGGGGCCAACGTCCTGACTTTC	CASSQDTGSGANVLTF
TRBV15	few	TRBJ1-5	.	TGTGCCACCAGCAGAGATAACTTCAATCAGCCCCAGCATTTT	CATSRDNFNQPQHF
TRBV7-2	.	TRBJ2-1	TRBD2	TGTGCCAGCAGCTTAGGACTAGCGGGCCGAGATGAGCAGTTCTTC	CASSLGLAGRDEQFF
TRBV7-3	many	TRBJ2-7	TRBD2	TGTGGCAGCGGGGGCAGCTACGAGCAGTACTTC	CGSGGSYEQYF
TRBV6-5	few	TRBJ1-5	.	TGTGCCAGCAGGCCCGCCGGACAGAATTATCAGCCCCAGCATTTT	CASRPAGQNYQPQHF
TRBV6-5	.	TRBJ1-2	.	TGTGCCAGCAGGCGGACTGAGGGGGGCTACACCTTC	CASRRTEGGYTF
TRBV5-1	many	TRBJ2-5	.	TGCGCCAGCAGAGACCAGGGGGGCTCGGGAGAGACCCAGTACTTC	CASRDQGGSGETQYF
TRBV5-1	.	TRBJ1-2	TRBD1	TGCGCCAGCAGCTTCTGGACAGGCTCGATGGACTATGGCTACACCTTC	CASSFWTGSMDYGYTF
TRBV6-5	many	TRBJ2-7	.	TGTGCCAGCAGGTGGGGACCCTCAGAGCAGTACTTC	CASRWGPSEQYF
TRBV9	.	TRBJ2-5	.	TGTGCCAGCAGCGTAGACGCATACTTGCGAGGGGACCAAGAGACCCAGTACTTC	CASSVDAYLRGDQETQYF
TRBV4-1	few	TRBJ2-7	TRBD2	TGCGCCAGCAGCCAGCCGGGACTAGCGCTGGAGCAGTACTTC	CASSQPGLALEQYF
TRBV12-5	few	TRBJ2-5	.	TGTGCTAGTGGCTTAGGGTTGATGGAGAAGACCCAGTACTTC	CASGLGLMEKTQYF
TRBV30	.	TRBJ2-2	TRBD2	TGTGCCTGGAGTGTTCTGGCGGGGGGCCTCAGGGACACCGGGGAGCTGTTTTTT	CAWSVLAGGLRDTGELFF
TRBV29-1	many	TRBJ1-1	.	TGCAGCGGGTCCCAGGGCTGGGGTATGAACACTGAAGCTTTCTTT	CSGSQGWGMNTEAFF
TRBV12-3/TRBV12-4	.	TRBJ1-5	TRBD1	TGTGCCAGCAGTTTTCAAGGGACAGGAGATCGGCCCCAGCATTTT	CASSFQGTGDRPQHF
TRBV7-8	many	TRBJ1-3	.	TGTGCCAGCAGCTTAGCTGGAAACACCATATATTTT	CASSLAGNTIYF
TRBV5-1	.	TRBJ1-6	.	TGCGCCAGCAGCTTAGAGTGGGATTCACCCCTCCACTTT	CASSLEWDSPLHF
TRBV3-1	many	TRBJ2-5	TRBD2	TGTGCCAGCAGCCAGGGACCCAGCGGGGGGGCCAGGGAGACCCAGTACTTC	CASSQGPSGGARETQYF
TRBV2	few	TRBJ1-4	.	TGTGCCAGCAGTCCCACAACTAATGAAAAACTGTTTTTT	CASSPTTNEKLFF
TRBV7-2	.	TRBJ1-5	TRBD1	TGTGCCAGCAGCTTAGGGACAGGGGGCCGCAATCAGCCCCAGCATTTT	CASSLGTGGRNQPQHF
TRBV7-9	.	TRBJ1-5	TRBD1	TGTGCCAGCAGCTTATCTACAGGGGATCAGCCCCAGCATTTT	CASSLSTGDQPQHF
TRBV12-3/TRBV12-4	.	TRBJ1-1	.	TGTGCCAGCAGTTTTGGGGAGGGGGCTGAAGCTTTCTTT	CASSFGEGAEAFF
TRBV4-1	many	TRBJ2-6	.	TGCGCCAGCAGCCAAGATACCTACTCTGGGGCCAACGTCCTGACTTTC	CASSQDTYSGANVLTF
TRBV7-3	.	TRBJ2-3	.	TGTGCCAGCAGCTTAGCGGGGGACAAAGATACGCAGTATTTT	CASSLAGDKDTQYF
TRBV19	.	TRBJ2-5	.	TGTGCCAGTAGTATAGCCGGAGGGACGGAGACCCAGTACTTC	CASSIAGGTETQYF
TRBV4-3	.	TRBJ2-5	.	TGCGCCAGCACACATCGGACTATGAGAGAGACCCAGTACTTC	CASTHRTMRETQYF
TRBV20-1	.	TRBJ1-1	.	TGCAGTGCTAGTTTCGGCACGGCTGAAGCTTTCTTT	CSASFGTAEAFF
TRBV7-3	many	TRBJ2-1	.	TGTGCCAGCAGCTTAAGGGGGGGCATGCTGGGGAATGAGCAGTTCTTC	CASSLRGGMLGNEQFF
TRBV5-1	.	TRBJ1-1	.	TGCGCCAGCAGCTTGGGAGCAGGGGCGAACACTGAAGCTTTCTTT	CASSLGAGANTEAFF
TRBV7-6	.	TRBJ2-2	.	TGTGCCAGCAGCTTAGATACCTCCGCGAACACCGGGGAGCTGTTTTTT	CASSLDTSANTGELFF
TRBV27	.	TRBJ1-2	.	TGTGCCAGCAGTTTTAGGTTGGGCTCCTATGGCTACACCTTC	CASSFRLGSYGYTF
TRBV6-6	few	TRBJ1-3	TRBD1	TGTGCCAGCAGTTACTCGACAGGGGCTTCCTCTGGAAACACCATATATTTT	CASSYSTGASSGNTIYF
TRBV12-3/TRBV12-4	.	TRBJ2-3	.	TGTGCCAGCAGTTTCCCCGGGCTAGATACGCAGTATTTT	CASSFPGLDTQYF
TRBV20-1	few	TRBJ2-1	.	TGCAGTGCTCTCCGGGGTGGAGCCTACAATGAGCAGTTCTTC	CSALRGGAYNEQFF
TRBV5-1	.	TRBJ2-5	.	TGCGCCAGCAGCTTACAGAAAGAGACCCAGTACTTC	CASSLQKETQYF
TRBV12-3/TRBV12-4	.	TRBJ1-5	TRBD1	TGTGCCAGCAGTTTAACGACAGGGGTGGGGTTTCAGCCCCAGCATTTT	CASSLTTGVGFQPQHF
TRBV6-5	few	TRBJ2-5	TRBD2	TGTGCCAGCAGCCTCCTAGCGGGGATTCAAGAGACCCAGTACTTC	CASSLLAGIQETQYF
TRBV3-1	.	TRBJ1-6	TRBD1	TGTGCCAGCAGCCAAGTCTGGGACAGGGGTATTAATTCACCCCTCCACTTT	CASSQVWDRGINSPLHF
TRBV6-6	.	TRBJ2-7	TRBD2	TGTGCCAGCAGTACGGGAGGCGAGCAGTACTTC	CASSTGGEQYF
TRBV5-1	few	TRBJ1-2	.	TGCGCCAGCAGCTTGGCCGCGGGGGAGAGCTCAGGCTACACCTTC	CASSLAAGESSGYTF
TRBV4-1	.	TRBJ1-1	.	TGCGCCAGCAGCCAGACCGGGACCCCGTTAAAGGCTGAAGCTTTCTTT	CASSQTGTPLKAEAFF
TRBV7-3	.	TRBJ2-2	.	TGTGCCAGCAGCTTAACATCCCCTACCGGGGAGCTGTTTTTT	CASSLTSPTGELFF
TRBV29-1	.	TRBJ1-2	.	TGCTCCGGGGGGGATGGTGGCTACACCTTC	CSGGDGGYTF
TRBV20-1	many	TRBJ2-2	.	TGCAGTGCTCAAACCACAGGCACCGGGGAGCTGTTTTTT	CSAQTTGTGELFF